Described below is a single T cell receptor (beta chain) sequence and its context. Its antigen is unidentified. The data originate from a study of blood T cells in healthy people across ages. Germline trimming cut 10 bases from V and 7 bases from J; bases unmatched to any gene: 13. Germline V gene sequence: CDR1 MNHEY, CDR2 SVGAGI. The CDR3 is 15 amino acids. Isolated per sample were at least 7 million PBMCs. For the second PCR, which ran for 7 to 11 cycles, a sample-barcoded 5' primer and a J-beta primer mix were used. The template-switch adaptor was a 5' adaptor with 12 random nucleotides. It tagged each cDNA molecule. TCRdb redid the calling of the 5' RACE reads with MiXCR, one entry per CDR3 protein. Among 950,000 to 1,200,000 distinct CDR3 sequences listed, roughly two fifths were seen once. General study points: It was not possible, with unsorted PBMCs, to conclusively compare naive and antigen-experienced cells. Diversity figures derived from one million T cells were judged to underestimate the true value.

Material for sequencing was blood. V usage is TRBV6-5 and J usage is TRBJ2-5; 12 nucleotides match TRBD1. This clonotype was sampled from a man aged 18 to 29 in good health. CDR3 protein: CATNTGTGGLGTQYF. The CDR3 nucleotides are TGTGCCACTAATACCGGGACAGGGGGCTTAGGGACCCAGTACTTC.